Listed here are 13 T cell receptor beta chains from one sample, sequenced in a study of blood T cells in healthy people across ages. Primed by a sample-barcoded 5' primer and a J-beta primer mix, a second PCR proceeded for roughly 7 to 12 cycles. TCRdb reprocessed the 5' RACE reads with MiXCR, giving one entry per CDR3 protein. The sample contains under 800,000 distinct CDR3 sequences, around 46% of which appear only once. The specimen was blood. The receptors stem from a woman aged 55-69 years in good health.

This clonotype was observed a few times. One end of the junction is discordant with germline, which a read error may explain. The rearrangement joins TRBV7-3 to TRBJ2-3, with no clear D. The CDR3 runs to 14 residues. Germline CDR1 reads SGHTA; CDR2 reads FQGTGA. The CDR3 here is CASSSPSGSDTQYF. The CDR3 DNA sequence: TGTGCCAGTAGCTCCCCGTCAGGCTCAGATACGCAGTATTTT.

The V and J genes are TRBV27 and TRBJ2-1, with TRBD2 identical over 10 bases. Germline assignment: CDR1 MNHEY and CDR2 SMNVEV (reference sequence). CDR3 length: 17 amino acids. J gave up 6 bases and V 4 bases, and 12 bases lay outside the gene matches. The CDR3, as DNA: TGTGCCAGCAGTTGGGCTAGCGGGAGTCGTATCCCCAATGAGCAGTTCTTC. It translates to CASSWASGSRIPNEQFF.

The CDR3 protein is CASSARGPQHF. In nucleotides, the CDR3 is TGTGCCAGCAGTGCCCGCGGACCCCAGCATTTT. The chain links TRBV12-3 or TRBV12-4 to TRBJ1-5; no clear D. The germline V and J ends were trimmed by 5 bases and 10 bases, with 9 bases remaining between them. CDR3 length: 11 residues.

The CDR3 bases are TGTGCCAGCAGCTTAGCGCAACACCCTGAAGCTTTCTTT. This gives the protein CASSLAQHPEAFF. The gene calls are TRBV7-2 and TRBJ1-1; D is unresolved. Germline CDR1 reads SGHTA; CDR2 reads FQGNSA. This CDR3 has 13 amino acids. Deletions cut 0 bases from V and 6 bases from J, with 8 bases between.

This clonotype was observed a handful of times. V is TRBV24-1 and J is TRBJ2-2; D remains unclear. CDR1 and CDR2 from the germline V gene are KGHDR and SFDVKD. The CDR3 runs 14 residues. The V and J ends lost 2 bases and 2 bases respectively, with 5 bases between them. The CDR3 sequence: CATSDSLNTGELFF. CDR3 in DNA: TGTGCCACCAGTGATTCGCTAAACACCGGGGAGCTGTTTTTT.

The gene calls are TRBV4-1 and TRBJ2-4, with D unresolved. The end of the DNA is better explained by TRBJ2-7, so the J call may be wrong. This CDR3 has 13 residues. Germline V CDR1 and CDR2: MGHRA, YSYEKL. CDR3: CASSRSDQNEQYF. Here the CDR3 DNA reads TGCGCCAGCAGCCGATCTGACCAAAACGAGCAGTACTTC.

In this sample, this clonotype turned up once. The V gene is TRBV20-1, the J gene TRBJ2-4; 7 bases are a match to TRBD2. Near its end, the DNA agrees better with TRBJ2-7, so the J call may be wrong. Germline CDR1 is DFQATT and CDR2 is SNEGSKA (reference sequence). The CDR3 spans 16 residues. The CDR3 protein is CSAGGFGAPRNYEQYF. For the CDR3, the DNA is TGCAGTGCGGGGGGGTTCGGGGCCCCAAGAAACTACGAGCAGTACTTC.

This clonotype was observed many times. This chain connects TRBV18 to TRBJ1-6; D is possibly TRBD1 (5 bases). Trimming stripped 0 bases from V and 4 bases from J, with 7 bases between. The CDR3 totals 15 residues. Germline V gene sequence: CDR1 KGHSH, CDR2 LQKENI. Written as DNA, the CDR3 is TGTGCCAGCTCACCACCGGGACGGTATAATTCACCCCTCCACTTT. Protein product: CASSPPGRYNSPLHF.

Concerning this clonotype: This may come from a read error, since a much larger clone is one base off. This sequence joins TRBV9 and TRBJ2-1; no firm D call. CDR1 SGDLS and CDR2 YYNGEE come from the germline V gene. CDR3 length: 13 residues. The CDR3 is CASSTTSYNGQFF. As DNA, the CDR3 is TGTGCCAGCAGTACCACGTCCTACAATGGGCAGTTCTTC.

This clonotype was observed a few times. The chain uses TRBV6-2 or TRBV6-3 and TRBJ2-1; the match to TRBD2 covers 8 bases. Trimming took 7 bases from V and 5 from J; bases not matched to a gene: 4. Germline CDR1 and CDR2: MNHEY and SVGEGT. CDR3 length: 13 amino acids. The CDR3 region is CASNPGLDNEQFF. CDR3 DNA sequence: TGTGCCAGCAATCCGGGACTAGACAATGAGCAGTTCTTC.

The rearrangement links TRBV3-1 to TRBJ1-5; D call uncertain. V lost 0 bases and J lost 7, with 7 bases in between. This CDR3 comprises 13 residues. CDR1 and CDR2 (germline): LGHDT, YNNKEL (reference sequence). CDR3 bases: TGTGCCAGCAGCCAAGATCGGGGACAGCCCCAGCATTTT. Translated: CASSQDRGQPQHF.

V is TRBV28 and J is TRBJ2-7; D remains ambiguous. V was trimmed by 7 bases and J by 4 bases, leaving 20 bases between them. The CDR3 runs 15 residues. CDR1 and CDR2 (germline): MDHEN, SYDVKM. CDR3 region: CASTAGAGMAYEQYF. In nucleotides, the CDR3 is TGTGCCAGCACCGCCGGAGCTGGAATGGCTTACGAGCAGTACTTC.

The chain combines TRBV5-1 with TRBJ2-1; 10 positions match TRBD1. This CDR3 has 16 amino acids. Unmatched junction bases numbered 4, after V lost 0 bases and J lost 4 bases. CDR1 is SGHRS and CDR2 is YFSETQ in the germline V gene. Here the CDR3 DNA reads TGCGCCAGCAGCTTGGGAGGACAGGGGGGATACAATGAGCAGTTCTTC. Protein: CASSLGGQGGYNEQFF. Complete variable domain (other parts from reference TRBV5-1 and TRBJ2-1): KAGVTQTPRYLIKTRGQQVTLSCSPISGHRSVSWYQQTPGQGLQFLFEYFSETQRNKGNFPGRFSGRQFSNSRSEMNVSTLELGDSALYLCASSLGGQGGYNEQFFGPGTRLTVL.